This T cell receptor (beta chain) is drawn from a study of CD8 T cells in Susac syndrome. The V gene's germline CDR1 is LGHDT and CDR2 YNNKEL (reference sequence). The CDR3 is made up of 15 amino acids. V was pared by 2 bases and J by 3 bases, with 5 bases of the junction left unmatched. Sequencing of TCR beta drew on CD8+ and CD4+ T cells from blood. Controls were drawn from healthy donors and were matched for age and sex. An amount of RNA that ranged from about 0.45 to 1 ug was reverse transcribed with random hexamers. Across 54 Vbeta and 13 Jbeta, TCR beta CDR3 was amplified with immunoSEQ multiplex PCR. TCRdb ran MiXCR on the immunoSEQ multiplex PCR reads and lists one entry per CDR3 protein. Among just under 150,000 distinct CDR3 sequences listed, less than 95% were seen once. This clonotype has a single count.

The material sequenced was CD4+ T cells from PBMCs. The chain joins TRBV3-1 to TRBJ2-5; 8 bases match TRBD1. This clonotype was sampled from a human donor in good health. Here the CDR3 DNA reads TGTGCCAGCAGCCAATCAGGGGGCAACGAAGAGACCCAGTACTTC. It specifies CASSQSGGNEETQYF.